Following are 12 T cell receptor beta chains from one sample sequenced in a study of shared clonotypes between healthy human individuals. Profiling relied on immunoSEQ multiplex PCR, and the TCRdb table lists in-frame clones only, not all of them. This sample has about 1 million clones, with approximately 76% found just once. The sample comprised memory CD4+ T cells sorted from blood. Subset here: CD45RA-negative fraction. These receptors were taken from a young man in good health.

The V gene is TRBV7-8, the J gene TRBJ2-7, with D possibly matching TRBD1 (7 bases). From germline, CDR1 is SGHVS and CDR2 FQNEAQ. With 8 bases removed from V and 0 bases from J, the gap between germline ends came to 11 bases. This CDR3 contains 13 residues. DNA of the CDR3: TGTGCCAGCGCGCGGGACAGCTCCTACGAGCAGTACTTC. Protein sequence: CASARDSSYEQYF.

The rearrangement links TRBV10-3 to TRBJ2-3, with 11 nucleotides matching TRBD1. The length of the CDR3 is 16 residues. V shed 6 bases and J 7 bases; nucleotides not matched to a gene: 12. CDR1 is ENHRY, CDR2 SYGVKD, per germline. Written as DNA, the CDR3 is TGTGCCATCAGGCCTGGGACAGGGGGGTCCGAGAATACGCAGTATTTT. Amino acids: CAIRPGTGGSENTQYF.

This chain links TRBV5-1 with TRBJ1-5; D is ambiguous. Germline values: CDR1 SGHRS, CDR2 YFSETQ. The CDR3 loop spans 14 amino acids. Deletions cut 4 bases from V and 4 bases from J, with 12 bases between. The CDR3 nucleotides are TGCGCCAGCAGCCCCTCTGGTTCGAATCAGCCCCAGCATTTT. Protein: CASSPSGSNQPQHF.

The rearrangement uses TRBV7-3 and TRBJ2-2; TRBD2 might be the D (5 bases). The V gene's germline CDR1 is SGHTA and CDR2 FQGTGA. With 1 base removed from V and 0 bases from J, the gap between germline ends came to 9 bases. CDR3 length: 16 residues. CDR3 sequence (DNA): TGTGCCAGCAGCTTAAGGCCTAGCACGAACACCGGGGAGCTGTTTTTT. It yields the protein CASSLRPSTNTGELFF. Based on the CDR3 plus reference TRBV7-3 and TRBJ2-2, the full variable domain is GAGVSQTPSNKVTEKGKYVELRCDPISGHTALYWYRQSLGQGPEFLIYFQGTGAADDSGLPNDRFFAVRPEGSVSTLKIQRTERGDSAVYLCASSLRPSTNTGELFFGEGSRLTVL.

The V call is TRBV9, the J call TRBJ2-1; a weak D match, TRBD2 (6 bases). CDR3 length: 15 residues. Germline V gene lookup returns CDR1 SGDLS and CDR2 YYNGEE. V dropped 3 bases and J dropped 3 bases, with 13 bases sitting between them. This CDR3 is CASSEGMGGYNEQFF. Written as DNA, the CDR3 is TGTGCCAGCAGCGAGGGCATGGGGGGCTACAATGAGCAGTTCTTC.

This clone was counted only a few times. This sequence joins TRBV4-3 and TRBJ2-2, with D unclear. The V end was cut by 0 bases, the J end by 8 bases, with 10 bases between. The CDR3 spans 14 residues. Per the germline V gene, CDR1 is LGHNA and CDR2 is YSLEER. CDR3 sequence: CASSQDLGSGELFF. Here the CDR3 DNA reads TGCGCCAGCAGCCAAGATTTAGGTTCTGGGGAGCTGTTTTTT.

CDR3 coding DNA: TGTGCCAGCAGCGAGGTGGGAGGCACTGAAGCTTTCTTT. Protein sequence: CASSEVGGTEAFF. J is TRBJ1-1 and V is TRBV5-4; D gene uncertain. Per germline, CDR1 SGHNT and CDR2 YYREEE (reference sequence). There are 13 residues in the CDR3. Trimming removed 4 bases from V and 4 bases from J, with 11 bases in between.

This clone was picked up one time. This chain links TRBV19 with TRBJ1-1; unclear D gene. The CDR3 runs to 14 residues. Germline V gene lookup returns CDR1 LNHDA and CDR2 SQIVND (reference sequence). The V end lost 3 bases, the J end lost 6 bases, and 14 bases lay between the germline ends. The CDR3 DNA follows: TGTGCCAGTAGTATTACCCGTTACTATCCTGAAGCTTTCTTT. This translates into CASSITRYYPEAFF.

The chain employs TRBV18 and TRBJ1-5; D gene ambiguous. V was trimmed by 3 bases and J by 0 bases, leaving 9 bases between them. The germline V gene encodes CDR1 KGHSH and CDR2 LQKENI. The CDR3 runs 15 residues. The CDR3 DNA is TGTGCCAGCTCACCCAACCAAGTTAGCAATCAGCCCCAGCATTTT. It specifies CASSPNQVSNQPQHF.

V usage is TRBV6-5 and J usage is TRBJ1-4; D perhaps matches TRBD1 (5 bases). The V gene's germline CDR1 is MNHEY and CDR2 SVGAGI. Trimming removed 0 bases at V and 5 bases at J, with 10 bases between. The CDR3 has 15 residues. CDR3 sequence: CASSYSSGGNEKLFF. In DNA, the CDR3 is TGTGCCAGCAGTTACTCGTCCGGGGGGAATGAAAAACTGTTTTTT.

The rearrangement uses TRBV21-1 and TRBJ1-2. TRBV21-1 is a pseudogene segment. This CDR3 is 11 amino acids long. The DNA of the CDR3 is TGTGCCAGCAGCAAATATGGTGGCTACACCTTC. Amino acids: CASSKYGGYTF.

The gene calls are TRBV11-2 and TRBJ1-4; 7 positions agree with TRBD1. CDR3 length: 15 residues. J gave up 4 bases and V 5 bases, and 7 bases lay outside the gene matches. Germline-derived CDR1 and CDR2 are SGHAT and FQNNGV. DNA for the CDR3: TGTGCCAGCAGCCTACAGGGACAGAGTAATGAAAAACTGTTTTTT. Protein sequence: CASSLQGQSNEKLFF.